This entry lists 7 T cell receptor beta chains sequenced from one sample in a study of blood T cell repertoires in COVID-19. The protocol was immunoSEQ multiplex PCR, while the TCRdb copy is restricted to in-frame clones and leaves out a portion. The repertoire holds some 65,000 clones, around three quarters seen once, with 9% to 10% in the top ten. Sequencing was done on a sample of peripheral blood. These receptor sequences come from a human donor in a cohort sampled during active COVID-19.

The chain couples TRBV5-5 to TRBJ2-6; 9 bases are shared with TRBD1. Germline assignment: CDR1 SGHKS and CDR2 YYEKEE (reference sequence). The CDR3 loop spans 18 amino acids. V shed 3 bases and J 0 bases; nucleotides not matched to a gene: 7. DNA for the CDR3: TGTGCCAGCAGCTGGGGGACAGGGAGCTTCTCTGGGGCCAACGTCCTGACTTTC. As protein: CASSWGTGSFSGANVLTF.

This chain connects TRBV6-2 or TRBV6-3 to TRBJ2-6, with a weak D call TRBD1 (5 bases). The germline V and J ends were trimmed by 2 bases and 0 bases, with 14 bases remaining between them. Germline loops: CDR1 MNHEY, CDR2 SVGEGT. The CDR3 length is 18 residues. The CDR3 coding sequence is TGTGCCAGCAGTTACGTTCCAGGGCGTAACTCTGGGGCCAACGTCCTGACTTTC. It codes for CASSYVPGRNSGANVLTF.

This clone occurred once. The genes are TRBV19 and TRBJ2-1; 8 nucleotides match TRBD1. The junction had 6 bases not matched to a gene; V was cut back by 1 base and J by 7 bases. Germline V lookup: CDR1 LNHDA, CDR2 SQIVND (reference sequence). The CDR3 covers 15 residues. The CDR3 is CASSIGQGAVNEQFF. The CDR3 region has the DNA TGTGCCAGTAGTATAGGGCAGGGGGCTGTTAATGAGCAGTTCTTC.

The rearrangement links TRBV6-5 to TRBJ2-5, with a weak D call TRBD2 (6 bases). The CDR3 runs 14 residues. The V and J ends lost 5 bases and 6 bases respectively, with 16 bases between them. CDR1 MNHEY and CDR2 SVGAGI come from the germline V gene. Here the CDR3 reads CASSPRDLRQTQYF. CDR3 DNA: TGTGCCAGCAGTCCCCGGGACTTGCGGCAGACCCAGTACTTC.

The rearrangement links TRBV11-3 to TRBJ2-7; 7 bases align to TRBD1. The CDR3 extends over 16 amino acids. The germline V gene encodes CDR1 SGHNT and CDR2 YENEEA. V dropped 3 bases and J dropped 2; count of bases not matched to a gene: 10. The CDR3 DNA follows: TGTGCCAGCAGCTTCTCCGGGACAGAGGGACCCTACGAGCAGTACTTC. This sequence encodes CASSFSGTEGPYEQYF.

This clone was detected a few times. This chain links TRBV5-1 with TRBJ2-2; TRBD1 matches 8 bases. J was trimmed by 5 bases and V by 4 bases; bases with no gene match: 7. CDR1 and CDR2 from the germline V gene are SGHRS and YFSETQ. The CDR3 spans 15 residues. CDR3 loop: CASSREDRVTGELFF. Here the CDR3 DNA reads TGCGCCAGCAGCAGGGAGGACAGGGTTACCGGGGAGCTGTTTTTT.

The chain is built from TRBV9 and TRBJ2-5; 10 bases are a match to TRBD2. The CDR3 runs to 16 residues. V lost 0 bases to trimming and J lost 7 bases; unmatched junction nucleotides: 9. Germline CDR1 reads SGDLS; CDR2 reads YYNGEE. CDR3 loop: CASSVDPSGRGGTQYF. CDR3 bases: TGTGCCAGCAGCGTAGACCCTAGCGGGAGAGGGGGGACCCAGTACTTC.